The T cell receptor beta chain described here comes from a study of blood T cell repertoires in COVID-19. Background on the study: COVID-19 samples, acute and convalescent, were from the United States, Italy and Spain. PBMCs, B-cell-depleted T cells, or T cells were the source of the cDNA or gDNA that made up the material.

Original data processing: Reference gene primer amplification gave nucleated cell count estimates. Profiled with immunoSEQ multiplex PCR; TCRdb holds only in-frame clones, not every one. From that table come the V and J calls and clone size; the DNA was used to work out D and trimming. The sample has some 110,000 clones, around 84% seen once. Sequenced sample: peripheral blood. This clonotype was sampled from a man in his forties or fifties with acute or convalescent COVID-19.

Here the CDR3 DNA reads TGTGCCTGGAGTTTGGGACAGCCAAATGAAAAACTGTTTTTT. This sequence encodes CAWSLGQPNEKLFF. The chain is built from TRBV30 and TRBJ1-4, with 7 bases identical to TRBD1. This CDR3 region has 14 residues. The germline V gene encodes CDR1 GTSNPN and CDR2 SVGIG (reference sequence). V lost 2 bases, J lost 5 bases, and 5 bases stayed unmatched.